This is a list of T cell receptor beta chains from one sample in a study of vaccination and CD4 T cells after COVID-19. For these receptors, no antigen is known. From the PCR reads, TCRdb called clonotypes with MiXCR, one entry per CDR3 protein. The data contain about 15,000 distinct CDR3 sequences, about two fifths of them singletons. The material sequenced was CD4+ T cells from blood, cultured in vitro, taken before SARS-CoV-2 vaccination. All receptors derive from a human donor who had recovered from COVID-19. The CDR3 runs from the conserved cysteine through the conserved F or W. The D gene is left open where the match is weak. Size values are once, few and many counts, or a class for expanded clones, and some rows have none.

d_call	v_call	clone_size	j_call	cdr3_nt	cdr3_aa
TRBD1	TRBV6-1	.	TRBJ1-5	TGTGCCAGCAGCAACAGGGGATCTCAGCCCCAGCATTTT	CASSNRGSQPQHF
.	TRBV4-1	.	TRBJ1-1	TGCGCCAGCAGCCAAGTGTGGAAGAACACTGAAGCTTTCTTT	CASSQVWKNTEAFF
.	TRBV7-5	few	TRBJ2-2	.	CISVSEPALAGDTGELFF
.	TRBV11-3	once	TRBJ2-7	TGTGCCAGCAGCACCGCTCAGGGACGTTCCTACGAGCAGTACTTC	CASSTAQGRSYEQYF
TRBD1	TRBV7-9	.	TRBJ1-5	TGTGCCAGCAGCATCGGACAGGGGGGTCAGCCCCAGCATTTT	CASSIGQGGQPQHF
.	TRBV11-3	.	TRBJ2-4	TGTGCCAGCAGCGGGCAGACTACCAAGGATGGGAACATTCAGTACTTC	CASSGQTTKDGNIQYF
.	TRBV21-1	.	TRBJ2-7	TGTGCCACTAGGATCGCAGGACGGACGTACTACGAGCAGTACTTC	CATRIAGRTYYEQYF
TRBD1	TRBV27	.	TRBJ2-2	TGTGCCAGCAGTCTCTACAGGGGAGCCGGGGAGCTGTTTTTT	CASSLYRGAGELFF
TRBD1	TRBV10-3	few	TRBJ2-3	TGTGCCACACGAAACAGGGGCGAGAGCACAGATACGCAGTATTTT	CATRNRGESTDTQYF
.	TRBV7-2	.	TRBJ2-5	TGTGCCAGCAGCCTCCGGGCAGGCCAAGAGACCCAGTACTTC	CASSLRAGQETQYF
.	TRBV19	few	TRBJ1-2	TGTGCCAGTAGTATTTCTCCAGTGAACTATGGCTACACCTTC	CASSISPVNYGYTF
.	TRBV18	once	TRBJ1-2	TGTGCCAGCTCTCGACAGGAGCGTAGTGGCTACACCTTC	CASSRQERSGYTF
.	TRBV15	.	TRBJ2-6	TGTGCCACCAGCATAGGGGGGAACAGGGCCGGGGCCAACGTCCTGACTTTC	CATSIGGNRAGANVLTF
.	TRBV6-1	.	TRBJ2-7	TGTGCCAGCAGTGAGGTGGGACTGAGTACCTACGAGCAGTACTTC	CASSEVGLSTYEQYF
.	TRBV4-3	few	TRBJ1-2	TGCGCCAGCAGCCAAGATCTGTCCCAGATCTATGGCTACACCTTC	CASSQDLSQIYGYTF
.	TRBV27	.	TRBJ1-3	TGTGCCAGCAGCTCCAGGAGCTCTGGAAACACCATATATTTT	CASSSRSSGNTIYF